A single sample gave rise to the 25 T cell receptor beta chains below, sequenced in a study of CD4 and CD8 cells across lung adenocarcinoma regions. TCRdb re-derived calls from the PCR reads in MiXCR, one entry per CDR3 protein. The sample shows about 25,000 distinct CDR3 sequences, approximately 52% of them seen only once. The sample consisted of CD4+ T cells from the center of a lung tumor. These receptors came from a male donor with lung adenocarcinoma. The CD4 and CD8 labels of this study may be unreliable.

The chain combines TRBV6-5 with TRBJ2-5; 7 nucleotides match TRBD2. The J call is in doubt because the DNA end fits TRBJ2-7 better. The CDR3 length is 14 residues. CDR1 and CDR2 (germline): MNHEY, SVGAGI. This CDR3 reads CASSYSRLAHEQYF. The CDR3 region has the DNA TGTGCCAGCAGTTACTCCCGACTAGCCCACGAGCAGTACTTC.

V is TRBV10-2 and J is TRBJ2-1, with unresolved D. CDR1 is WSHSY, CDR2 SAAADI, per germline. Trimming cost V 7 bases and J 10 bases, with 17 bases left between them. This CDR3 is 13 amino acids long. Written as DNA, the CDR3 is TGCGCCAGCATGGCTGCGTCCTACGAGGAGCAGTTCTTC. It encodes CASMAASYEEQFF.

This clonotype was observed a few times. The V and J genes are TRBV6-1 and TRBJ2-2; tentatively, D is TRBD2 (6 bases). V lost 9 bases to trimming and J lost 13 bases, with 27 bases between them. The CDR3 loop spans 15 amino acids. CDR1 is MNHNS and CDR2 is SASEGT in the germline V gene. CDR3 coding DNA: TGTGCCAGGGGCCTCCAGGCCGGGAGCCCCGGTGCGCTGTTTTTT. Residues: CARGLQAGSPGALFF.

The V call is TRBV6-1, the J call TRBJ2-3; TRBD2 might be the D (5 bases). This CDR3 comprises 15 residues. Deletions cut 8 bases from V and 12 bases from J, with 27 bases between. CDR1 and CDR2 from the germline V gene are MNHNS and SASEGT. As DNA, the CDR3 is TGTGCCAGCGGGAAAGGCGGGCTAGACCCAGAGACCCAGTATTTT. Its protein product is CASGKGGLDPETQYF.

Many counts were recorded for this clonotype. The chain joins TRBV6-5 to TRBJ2-7; 7 nucleotides line up with TRBD2. Germline trimming cut 0 bases from V and 2 bases from J; bases unmatched to any gene: 19. The CDR3 runs to 20 residues. The germline V gene encodes CDR1 MNHEY and CDR2 SVGAGI. For the CDR3, the DNA is TGTGCCAGCAGTTACTCGAGCGGAGGGTGGTCCGGGACTAACCCCTACGAGCAGTACTTC. Translated, it gives CASSYSSGGWSGTNPYEQYF.

The genes are TRBV12-3 or TRBV12-4 and TRBJ2-5; D may match TRBD1 or TRBD2 (5 bases each). The CDR3 extends over 15 amino acids. Trimming removed 4 bases from V and 3 bases from J, with 15 bases in between. CDR3 coding DNA: TGTGCCAGCAGTTCCTCCGGGACCCCAAAAGAGACCCAGTACTTC. This encodes CASSSSGTPKETQYF.

The rearrangement links TRBV5-1 to TRBJ1-1; D gene ambiguous. From germline, CDR1 is SGHRS and CDR2 YFSETQ. Between the trimmed V and J ends, which lost 0 bases and 1 base, there was a span of 10 bases. The CDR3 sequence is 15 residues long. The DNA of the CDR3 is TGCGCCAGCAGCTTGGGCGGGGAGTGGAACACTGAAGCTTTCTTT. Translated: CASSLGGEWNTEAFF.

This clonotype was seen repeatedly, ten times or more. The rearrangement joins TRBV25-1 to TRBJ2-5; 7 nucleotides agree with TRBD2. Germline V CDR1 and CDR2: MGHDK, SYGVNS. The V and J ends lost 7 bases and 5 bases, in that order; junction bases with no gene match: 10. The length of the CDR3 is 14 residues. In DNA, the CDR3 is TGTGCCAGCACTCCCGGGACTATTGGGGAGACCCAGTACTTC. It is translated as CASTPGTIGETQYF.

In this sample, this clonotype turned up a few times. The rearrangement uses TRBV20-1 and TRBJ2-5, with 8 positions matching TRBD2. Trimming at V came to 6 bases and at J to 2 bases, leaving 11 bases not matched to a gene. CDR1 and CDR2 from the germline V gene are DFQATT and SNEGSKA (reference sequence). The CDR3 has 15 residues. CDR3 in amino acids: CSATTSGTSQETQYF. The CDR3 nucleotides read TGCAGTGCGACTACTAGCGGAACTAGTCAAGAGACCCAGTACTTC.

V and J are TRBV7-6 and TRBJ1-3; D remains ambiguous. The CDR3 loop spans 15 amino acids. Germline assignment: CDR1 SGHVS and CDR2 FNYEAQ. V was cut by 5 bases and J by 0 bases, with 11 bases left in between. CDR3 amino acids: CASSPTPVSGNTIYF. In DNA, the CDR3 is TGTGCCAGCAGCCCGACACCAGTCTCTGGAAACACCATATATTTT.

The rearrangement uses TRBV6-5 and TRBJ1-2, with D unclear. Germline CDR1 MNHEY, CDR2 SVGAGI. The CDR3 covers 12 residues. V shed 4 bases and J shed 5 bases, with 8 bases lying between them. CDR3 region: CASSSEHYGYTF. CDR3 nucleotides: TGTGCCAGCAGTTCTGAGCATTATGGCTACACCTTC.

This clonotype was recorded at least ten times. This chain joins TRBV7-3 and TRBJ2-1, with a weak D call TRBD2 (5 bases). Germline lookup yields CDR1 SGHTA and CDR2 FQGTGA. CDR3 length: 13 amino acids. V was cut by 5 bases and J by 3 bases, with 8 bases left in between. CDR3 coding DNA: TGTGCCAGCAGCCTAGGACTCTACAATGAGCAGTTCTTC. This codes for CASSLGLYNEQFF. The whole variable domain, remainder taken from reference TRBV7-3 and TRBJ2-1, is GAGVSQTPSNKVTEKGKYVELRCDPISGHTALYWYRQSLGQGPEFLIYFQGTGAADDSGLPNDRFFAVRPEGSVSTLKIQRTERGDSAVYLCASSLGLYNEQFFGPGTRLTVL.

Only a few counts were recorded for this clonotype. This may come from a read error, since a much larger clone is one base off. The chain has TRBV6-1 and TRBJ2-1, with 7 bases identical to TRBD1. The CDR3 length is 13 residues. V lost 7 bases to trimming and J lost 10 bases; unmatched junction nucleotides: 10. From germline, CDR1 is MNHNS and CDR2 SASEGT. CDR3 loop: CASKLQGGNEQFF. CDR3 sequence (DNA): TGTGCCAGCAAGCTTCAAGGGGGCAACGAGCAGTTCTTC.

The J gene is TRBJ2-1, the V gene TRBV6-1, with no clear D. V lost 3 bases and J 0 bases, leaving 12 bases between the germline ends. CDR3 length: 16 residues. Germline V gene sequence: CDR1 MNHNS, CDR2 SASEGT. The CDR3 is CASSEAAVSSYNEQFF. The CDR3 DNA sequence: TGTGCCAGCAGTGAGGCGGCGGTGAGCTCCTACAATGAGCAGTTCTTC.

On this clonotype itself: Its ends do not fully match the called genes, so a read error is possible. The chain uses TRBV6-4 and TRBJ2-3; 7 bases fit TRBD2. The CDR3 consists of 15 residues. Germline CDR1 MRHNA, CDR2 SNTAGT. Here the CDR3 reads CAGGDGSGDADTQYF. The CDR3 nucleotides are TGTGCCGGCGGTGACGGGAGCGGGGATGCAGATACGCAGTATTTC.

This clonotype is deemed large (0.1 to 1%). The gene calls are TRBV6-6 and TRBJ2-5; 9 bases map to TRBD1. The length of the CDR3 is 13 residues. CDR1 MNHNY and CDR2 SVGAGI come from the germline V gene (reference sequence). J was trimmed by 5 bases and V by 9 bases; bases with no gene match: 7. The CDR3 nucleotides are TGTGCCAGGAGTCCGGGACAGGGCGAGACCCAGTACTTC. Its protein product is CARSPGQGETQYF.

Worth noting for this clonotype: At one end the junction does not follow the germline gene, possibly because of a read error. This chain links TRBV27 with TRBJ2-2, with 11 positions matching TRBD2. The germline V gene has CDR1 MNHEY and CDR2 SMNVEV (reference sequence). This CDR3 region has 15 residues. The CDR3 sequence is CASIAGGPGTGEQFF. CDR3 nucleotide sequence: TGTGCCAGCATAGCGGGGGGGCCGGGCACAGGGGAGCAGTTTTTT.

The chain couples TRBV6-1 to TRBJ2-3; no firm D call. Germline V gene lookup returns CDR1 MNHNS and CDR2 SASEGT. The CDR3 extends over 14 amino acids. V gave up 1 base and J gave up 2 bases, with 7 bases separating them. This CDR3 reads CASSEGRVTDTQYF. CDR3 DNA: TGTGCCAGCAGTGAAGGCCGGGTCACAGATACGCAGTATTTT.

This clonotype was detected a few times. The chain joins TRBV27 to TRBJ2-3; 7 positions agree with TRBD1. V dropped 5 bases and J dropped 1; count of bases not matched to a gene: 12. From germline, CDR1 is MNHEY and CDR2 SMNVEV (reference sequence). The CDR3 consists of 17 residues. The CDR3 loop is CASSAGRGGCGTDTQYF. The CDR3 region has the DNA TGTGCCAGCAGTGCGGGCCGAGGGGGCTGTGGCACAGATACGCAGTATTTT.

For this clonotype: One end of the junction is discordant with germline, which a read error may explain. The chain combines TRBV10-3 with TRBJ2-4, with 8 nucleotides matching TRBD2. The V gene's germline CDR1 is ENHRY and CDR2 SYGVKD. The CDR3 contains 13 residues. The CDR3 loop reads CASGGRAKNIQYF. CDR3 bases: TGTGCCTCGGGGGGGCGGGCCAAAAATATTCAGTACTTC.

This rearrangement joins TRBV6-1 to TRBJ2-5; D might be TRBD2 (5 bases). The J call could be wrong; TRBJ2-7 is a better fit for the DNA end. The CDR3 runs to 14 residues. Germline assignment: CDR1 MNHNS and CDR2 SASEGT. CDR3 in DNA: TGTGCCAGCAGTGGGTGGCAGCGGACCTACGAGCAGTACTTC. The encoded protein is CASSGWQRTYEQYF.

This clonotype rates as medium-sized. This chain uses TRBV7-3 with TRBJ2-3; TRBD2 agrees at 7 bases. V shed 3 bases and J 3 bases; nucleotides not matched to a gene: 12. Per the germline V gene, CDR1 is SGHTA and CDR2 is FQGTGA. The CDR3 totals 17 residues. The CDR3 nucleotides read TGTGCCAGCAGCTTCTATGGACGAGGACTAGAGACAGATACGCAGTATTTT. As protein: CASSFYGRGLETDTQYF.

The chain combines TRBV7-2 with TRBJ2-2; 9 bases agree with TRBD2. The germline V gene has CDR1 SGHTA and CDR2 FQGNSA. V lost 5 bases, J lost 16 bases, and 17 bases stayed unmatched. The CDR3 length is 15 residues. CDR3 region: CASSQGTSFTGTQFF. The CDR3 DNA reads TGTGCCAGCAGCCAAGGGACTAGCTTTACAGGGACGCAGTTTTTT.

V usage is TRBV10-3 and J usage is TRBJ2-2, with D unclear. V was clipped by 6 bases and J by 16 bases, with 27 bases between them. Germline CDR1 and CDR2: ENHRY and SYGVKD. This CDR3 region has 15 residues. CDR3 sequence reads: CAISVQAGNTDTQFF. The DNA for the CDR3 is TGTGCCATCAGCGTACAAGCTGGGAACACCGATACGCAGTTTTTT.

A remark on this clonotype: Germline and junction disagree at one end, which may indicate a read error. This chain links TRBV27 with TRBJ2-6, with D possibly being TRBD1 (5 bases). The CDR3 sequence is 15 residues long. Germline CDR1 MNHEY, CDR2 SMNVEV (reference sequence). The CDR3 loop is CASSFGHSGANELSF. In DNA form, the CDR3 reads TGTGCCAGCAGTTTCGGACACTCTGGGGCCAACGAGCTGTCCTTC.